This TCR beta chain was captured by sequencing in a study of radiation and T cells in renal cell carcinoma. Sequencing used immunoSEQ multiplex PCR; TCRdb keeps in-frame clones, though not all of them. The sample lists approximately 18,000 clones; 55% to 65% were seen once. Treatment in this sample: 15 Gy SBRT to primary tumor, nephrectomy 4 weeks later. Nephrectomy followed 15 Gy stereotactic body radiation by 4 weeks. This clone was counted only a few times. V dropped 2 bases and J dropped 2 bases, with 6 bases sitting between them. From germline, CDR1 is ENHRY and CDR2 SYGVKD. The CDR3 is 14 residues long.

The genes are TRBV10-3 and TRBJ2-2, with D hard to call. This specimen consisted of tumor tissue, obtained from a patient whose treatment included radiotherapy and nephrectomy. The origin of this receptor is a woman between 70 and 85 years old with renal cell carcinoma. This CDR3 is CAISEHSNTGELFF. The CDR3 DNA sequence: TGTGCCATCAGTGAGCACAGCAACACCGGGGAGCTGTTTTTT.